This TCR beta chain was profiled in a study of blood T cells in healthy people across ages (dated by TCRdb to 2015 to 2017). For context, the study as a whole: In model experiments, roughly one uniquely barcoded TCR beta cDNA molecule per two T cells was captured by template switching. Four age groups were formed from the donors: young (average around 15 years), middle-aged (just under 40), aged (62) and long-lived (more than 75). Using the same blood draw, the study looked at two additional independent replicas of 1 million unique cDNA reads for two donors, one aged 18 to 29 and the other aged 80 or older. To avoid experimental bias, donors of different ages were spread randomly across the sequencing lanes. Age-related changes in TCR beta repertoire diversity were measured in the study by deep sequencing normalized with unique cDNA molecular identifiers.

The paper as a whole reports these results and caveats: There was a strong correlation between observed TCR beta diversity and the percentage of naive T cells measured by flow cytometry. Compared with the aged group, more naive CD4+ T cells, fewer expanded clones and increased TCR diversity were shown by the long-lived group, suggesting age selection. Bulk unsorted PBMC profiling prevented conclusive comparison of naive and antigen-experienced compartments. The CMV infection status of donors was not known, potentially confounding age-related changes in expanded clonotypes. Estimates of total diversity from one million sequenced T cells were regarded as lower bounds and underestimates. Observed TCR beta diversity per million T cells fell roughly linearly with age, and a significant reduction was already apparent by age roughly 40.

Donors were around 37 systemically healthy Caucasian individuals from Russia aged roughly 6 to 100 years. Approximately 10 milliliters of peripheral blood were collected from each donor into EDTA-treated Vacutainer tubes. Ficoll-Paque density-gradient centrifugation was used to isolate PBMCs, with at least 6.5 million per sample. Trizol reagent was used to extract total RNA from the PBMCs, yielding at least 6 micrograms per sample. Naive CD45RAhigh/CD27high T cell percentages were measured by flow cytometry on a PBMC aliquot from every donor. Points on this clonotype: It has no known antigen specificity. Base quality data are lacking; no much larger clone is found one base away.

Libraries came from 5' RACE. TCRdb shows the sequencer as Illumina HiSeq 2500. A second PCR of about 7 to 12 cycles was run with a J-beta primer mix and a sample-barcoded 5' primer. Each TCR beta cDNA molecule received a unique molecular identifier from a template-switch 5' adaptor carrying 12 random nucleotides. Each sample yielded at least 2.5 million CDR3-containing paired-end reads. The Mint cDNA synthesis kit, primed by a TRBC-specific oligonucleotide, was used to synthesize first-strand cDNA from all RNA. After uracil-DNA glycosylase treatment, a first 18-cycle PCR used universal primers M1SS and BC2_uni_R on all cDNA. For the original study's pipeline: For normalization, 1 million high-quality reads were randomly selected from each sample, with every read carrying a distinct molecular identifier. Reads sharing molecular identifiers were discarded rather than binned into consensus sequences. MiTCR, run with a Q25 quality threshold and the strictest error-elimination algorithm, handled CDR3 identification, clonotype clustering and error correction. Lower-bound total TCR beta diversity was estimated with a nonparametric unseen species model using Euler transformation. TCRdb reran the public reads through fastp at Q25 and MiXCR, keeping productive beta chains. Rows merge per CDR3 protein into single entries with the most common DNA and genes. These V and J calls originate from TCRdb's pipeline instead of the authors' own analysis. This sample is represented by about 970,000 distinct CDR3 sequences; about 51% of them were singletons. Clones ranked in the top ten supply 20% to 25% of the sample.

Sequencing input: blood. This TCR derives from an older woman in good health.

The DNA is TGTGCCAGCAGCTCCGGGAATTTCTACGAGCAGTACTTC. Protein translation: CASSSGNFYEQYF. The V and J segments used are TRBV14 and TRBJ2-7; the best D guess is TRBD2, with 5 bases matching. Trimming takes 5 bases from V and 3 bases from J, and the germline ends sit 11 bases apart. The CDR3 numbers 13 residues from cysteine through phenylalanine. Only the CDR3 DNA is retained, 39 bases long and in frame from the first base. CDR1 is given as SGHDN and CDR2 as FVKESK, both from the germline V gene. This CDR3, with the reference TRBV14 and TRBJ2-7 proteins standing in past its ends, gives the full variable domain EAGVTQFPSHSVIEKGQTVTLRCDPISGHDNLYWYRRVMGKEIKFLLHFVKESKQDESGMPNNRFLAERTGGTYSTLKVQPAELEDSGVYFCASSSGNFYEQYFGPGTRLTVT.